This T cell receptor (beta chain) was captured by sequencing in a study of CDR3 diversity in severe acne. TCRdb ran MiXCR on the PCR reads and lists one entry per CDR3 protein. The sample gives approximately 77,000 distinct CDR3 sequences, approximately 49% of which show up once; about 9.9% is in the top ten. The germline V gene encodes CDR1 LGHDT and CDR2 YNNKEL (reference sequence). Trimming shortened V by 0 bases and J by 8 bases, and 10 bases separated the two germline ends. The CDR3 is 13 residues long. Source material: blood. The sequence derives from a male donor with severe acne vulgaris. The chain combines TRBV3-1 with TRBJ1-2; no clear D. The CDR3: CASSQDGGRGYTF. The CDR3 DNA reads as TGTGCCAGCAGCCAAGACGGTGGTCGCGGCTACACCTTC.